This T cell receptor beta chain comes out of a study of blood T cell repertoires in COVID-19. Generated by immunoSEQ multiplex PCR, the TCRdb table keeps only in-frame clones and is missing some. The repertoire has about 120,000 clones, 86% of them found once; the top ten carry 6% to 9.5%. The length of the CDR3 is 16 residues. The junction had 9 bases not matched to a gene; V was cut back by 5 bases and J by 7 bases. The V gene's germline CDR1 is LNHNV and CDR2 YYDKDF (reference sequence). Sequenced: peripheral blood. The chain uses TRBV15 and TRBJ2-1, with 12 nucleotides matching TRBD1. The sequence was collected from an older man who had recovered from COVID-19. The CDR3: CATSRGQGAHKNEQFF. The CDR3 DNA sequence: TGTGCCACCAGCCGGGGACAGGGGGCGCATAAGAATGAGCAGTTCTTC.